This passage covers 6 T cell receptor beta chains from one sample sequenced in a study of blood T cells in healthy people across ages. Primers used in a second PCR of about 6 to 12 cycles were a sample-barcoded 5' primer and a J-beta primer mix. TCRdb re-derived calls from the 5' RACE reads in MiXCR, one entry per CDR3 protein. The data show more than 550,000 distinct CDR3 sequences, 22% seen once. The sample consisted of blood. Receptors were obtained from a man between 65 and 80 years old in good health.

This clonotype was detected only a few times. This chain uses TRBV4-3 with TRBJ2-5; D may correspond to TRBD1 or TRBD2 (6 bases each). Trimming shortened V by 1 base and J by 5 bases, and 14 bases separated the two germline ends. Germline V gene data show CDR1 as LGHNA and CDR2 as YSLEER. CDR3 length: 15 residues. The CDR3 nucleotides read TGCGCCAGCAGCCAAGCATCGGGGGCTGGGGAGACCCAGTACTTC. This encodes CASSQASGAGETQYF.

This clonotype showed up just a few times. V gene TRBV24-1 combines with J gene TRBJ2-1, with D possibly being TRBD2 (6 bases). CDR3 length equals 16 residues. Germline loops: CDR1 KGHDR, CDR2 SFDVKD. Trimming stripped 5 bases from V and 2 bases from J, with 15 bases between. CDR3 coding DNA: TGTGCCACCAGTGGTGCCGGGACTTCGACCTACAATGAGCAGTTCTTC. Translated: CATSGAGTSTYNEQFF.

This chain links TRBV7-9 with TRBJ1-1, with unresolved D. CDR1 is SEHNR, CDR2 FQNEAQ, per germline (reference sequence). The length of the CDR3 is 11 residues. V was cut by 4 bases and J by 11 bases, with 11 bases left in between. This CDR3 is CASSSKGVAFF. For the CDR3, the DNA is TGTGCCAGCAGCTCCAAGGGTGTCGCTTTCTTT.

The genes are TRBV5-1 and TRBJ1-2; no reliable D call. This CDR3 spans 15 amino acids. The germline V gene encodes CDR1 SGHRS and CDR2 YFSETQ. Trimming left V 0 bases short and J 1 base short, with 10 bases between. CDR3 in DNA: TGCGCCAGCAGCTTGGGCCAGTCGGTTAACTATGGCTACACCTTC. Protein product: CASSLGQSVNYGYTF. The variable domain in full, completed from reference TRBV5-1 and TRBJ1-2, reads KAGVTQTPRYLIKTRGQQVTLSCSPISGHRSVSWYQQTPGQGLQFLFEYFSETQRNKGNFPGRFSGRQFSNSRSEMNVSTLELGDSALYLCASSLGQSVNYGYTFGSGTRLTVV.

The chain employs TRBV5-1 and TRBJ1-1; D gene unclear. This CDR3 is 14 amino acids long. Trimming took 6 bases from V and 5 from J, leaving 17 bases between them. Germline V lookup: CDR1 SGHRS, CDR2 YFSETQ. This CDR3 reads CASTSTASETEAFF. CDR3 DNA sequence: TGCGCCAGCACCTCGACCGCCTCCGAGACTGAAGCTTTCTTT.

The chain links TRBV10-1 to TRBJ2-3; D perhaps matches TRBD2 (6 bases). Germline CDR1 WNHNN, CDR2 SYGVQD (reference sequence). V lost 0 bases to trimming and J lost 3 bases, with 16 bases between them. The CDR3 spans 17 residues. The CDR3 nucleotides are TGCGCCAGCAGTGAGTCGGCGCGGGGAAAGAAGACAGATACGCAGTATTTT. Protein: CASSESARGKKTDTQYF.